Sequencing of this TCR beta chain was carried out in a study of metastatic and nonmetastatic thyroid tumors. The overall study: Repertoires from blood and tumor or nodule tissue of malignant and benign thyroid patients were compared.

This clone has ten or more counts. Every patient was untreated before thyroid surgery. TCRdb reassembled clones from the PCR reads with MiXCR. Here the sample spans roughly 40,000 clones, around 10% being singletons. This CDR3 region has 15 residues. Germline CDR1 MDHEN, CDR2 SYDVKM. Trimming removed 5 bases at V and 3 bases at J, with 17 bases between. The specimen sequenced was blood. V and J are TRBV28 and TRBJ2-7; D is ambiguous. The clonotype was recovered from a male donor with papillary thyroid cancer or a benign thyroid nodule (not recorded which). Some clones in this sample may be carry-over from other donors' samples. The CDR3 DNA follows: TGTGCCAGCAGTAGTTCCGGGCCTGAGAACTACGAGCAGTACTTC. Protein sequence: CASSSSGPENYEQYF.